The 18 T cell receptor beta chains given below trace back to one sample, sequenced in a study of blood T cell repertoires in COVID-19 (dated by TCRdb to between 2020 and 2021). Libraries were constructed by the immunoSEQ multiplex PCR assay. Here the immuneACCESS table is served through TCRdb, limited to in-frame sequences with V and J called. Missing clones are a known gap in these copies; in checked studies unresolved V genes cover under half, and the rest lacks a known reason. This sample holds 75,000 to 90,000 clones; about 73% were observed only once. Around 34% of the sample comes from the top ten. The sample comprised peripheral blood. Receptors originate from a man in his 60s with COVID-19, enrolled during active disease.

The chain couples TRBV3-1 (or the pseudogene TRBV3-2) to TRBJ2-5, with TRBD2 as a possible D gene (8 bases). The length of the CDR3 is 18 residues. V shed 4 bases and J shed 2 bases, with 23 bases lying between them. Germline loops: CDR1 LGHDT, CDR2 YNNKEL (reference sequence). The CDR3 sequence is CASSPGGWAGGLQETQYF. In DNA form, the CDR3 reads TGTGCCAGCAGCCCAGGGGGTTGGGCGGGGGGCCTTCAAGAGACCCAGTACTTC.

The chain employs TRBV6-5 and TRBJ1-1, with 8 positions matching TRBD1. Germline V CDR1 and CDR2: MNHEY, SVGAGI. The CDR3 runs 14 residues. J was trimmed by 2 bases and V by 7 bases; bases with no gene match: 6. CDR3 region: CASTEAGGNTEAFF. The CDR3 nucleotides read TGTGCCAGCACCGAGGCAGGGGGCAACACTGAAGCTTTCTTT.

This clone was picked up one time. V and J are TRBV6-5 and TRBJ1-1; D might be TRBD1 (5 bases). Germline loops: CDR1 MNHEY, CDR2 SVGAGI. Trimming removed 0 bases from V and 2 bases from J, with 10 bases in between. There are 15 residues in the CDR3. Here the CDR3 reads CASSYSAGLNTEAFF. In DNA form, the CDR3 reads TGTGCCAGCAGTTACTCGGCAGGGTTAAACACTGAAGCTTTCTTT.

Worth noting for this clone: The junction does not match germline at one end; this may be a read error. This chain joins TRBV2 and TRBJ1-1; perhaps TRBD1 as D (5 bases). Germline-derived CDR1 and CDR2 are SNHLY and FYNNEI. This CDR3 contains 14 residues. CDR3 nucleotides: TGTGCCAGTAGTGAAAGTGGGGCGGCCACTGAAGCTTTCTTT. Translating gives CASSESGAATEAFF.

The chain is built from TRBV5-1 and TRBJ1-2; D is undetermined. Germline CDR1 and CDR2: SGHRS and YFSETQ. The CDR3 totals 14 residues. Trimming took 0 bases from V and 3 from J, leaving 9 bases between them. The CDR3 spells CASSLGSFDYGYTF. DNA for the CDR3: TGCGCCAGCAGCTTGGGTTCTTTTGACTATGGCTACACCTTC.

J is TRBJ1-3 and V is TRBV3-1 (or the pseudogene TRBV3-2); 7 nucleotides align to TRBD1. From germline, CDR1 is LGHDT and CDR2 YNNKEL (reference sequence). The CDR3 covers 17 residues. V was pared by 4 bases and J by 4 bases, with 13 bases of the junction left unmatched. The CDR3 spells CASSRRSGQRIGNTIYF. The CDR3 bases are TGTGCCAGCAGCCGACGATCGGGACAGCGCATCGGAAACACCATATATTTT.

V is TRBV18 and J is TRBJ1-5, with D maybe TRBD1 (6 bases). V was trimmed by 3 bases and J by 0 bases, leaving 9 bases between them. The CDR3 contains 15 residues. Looked up from germline, CDR1 is KGHSH and CDR2 is LQKENI. Here the CDR3 reads CASSPGQHSNQPQHF. CDR3 in DNA: TGTGCCAGCTCACCCGGACAGCATAGCAATCAGCCCCAGCATTTT.

The chain recombines TRBV5-1 with TRBJ2-3, with 9 bases aligning to TRBD2. CDR1 is SGHRS and CDR2 is YFSETQ in the germline V gene. This CDR3 comprises 16 residues. J gave up 3 bases and V 3 bases, and 8 bases lay outside the gene matches. CDR3 nucleotide sequence: TGCGCCAGCAGCTCAGCCCAGCGGGAGGTGACAGATACGCAGTATTTT. Its protein product is CASSSAQREVTDTQYF.

On this clone: The same CDR3 is also encoded by other DNA sequences in this sample. The V gene is TRBV12-3 or TRBV12-4, the J gene TRBJ1-5; D is ambiguous. This CDR3 has 13 residues. Trimming removed 6 bases at V and 3 bases at J, with 9 bases between. CDR3 sequence: CASSPVPNQPQHF. The CDR3 region has the DNA TGTGCCAGCAGCCCCGTCCCCAATCAGCCCCAGCATTTT.

The CDR3 DNA is TGTGCCAGCAGTGAAGCGCCATCAGCGGGGATGCAGTTCTTC. This sequence encodes CASSEAPSAGMQFF. The V gene is TRBV6-1, the J gene TRBJ2-1, with 7 nucleotides matching TRBD2. Germline V gene lookup returns CDR1 MNHNS and CDR2 SASEGT. The CDR3 is 14 amino acids. The trim removed 0 bases at V and 12 bases at J, leaving 8 bases unmatched.

This clone was picked up many times. J is TRBJ1-1 and V is TRBV4-2; possible D gene TRBD1, 5 bases. Germline lookup yields CDR1 LGHNA and CDR2 YNFKEQ. V was shortened by 0 bases and J by 9 bases, with 11 bases between the two germline ends. The CDR3 totals 13 residues. The CDR3 DNA follows: TGTGCCAGCAGCCAAGATCCAGGGAACAAAGCTTTCTTT. It specifies CASSQDPGNKAFF.

In this sample, this clone turned up a few times. This rearrangement joins TRBV10-3 to TRBJ2-1, with TRBD2 identical over 8 bases. V lost 11 bases and J lost 6; bases outside the gene matches: 6. The germline gives CDR1 ENHRY, CDR2 SYGVKD. The CDR3 sequence is 12 residues long. CDR3 bases: TGTGCCCTGCGGGGGACTAGCAATGAGCAGTTCTTC. It codes for CALRGTSNEQFF.

This clone was detected ten times or more. The chain is built from TRBV7-9 and TRBJ1-2; D gene uncertain. The length of the CDR3 is 14 residues. V shed 1 base and J shed 4 bases, with 10 bases lying between them. Germline V CDR1 and CDR2: SEHNR, FQNEAQ (reference sequence). The CDR3 spells CASSLEDGVYGYTF. In DNA form, the CDR3 reads TGTGCCAGCAGCTTAGAGGACGGGGTCTATGGCTACACCTTC.

The table lists this clone with a few counts. This sequence joins TRBV2 and TRBJ1-5; the D is unclear. The germline V and J ends were trimmed by 1 base and 4 bases, with 5 bases remaining between them. The CDR3 extends over 13 amino acids. The germline gives CDR1 SNHLY, CDR2 FYNNEI. CDR3 loop: CASSEDLNQPQHF. The CDR3 coding sequence is TGTGCCAGCAGTGAAGATCTAAATCAGCCCCAGCATTTT.

The chain links TRBV4-1 to TRBJ1-6; the D is unclear. This CDR3 is built from 19 residues. V was trimmed by 0 bases and J by 0 bases, leaving 15 bases between them. Germline V gene data show CDR1 as MGHRA and CDR2 as YSYEKL. The CDR3 DNA reads TGCGCCAGCAGCCAAGACTCCAGCTCCACTAGCTCCTATAATTCACCCCTCCACTTT. Translated, it gives CASSQDSSSTSSYNSPLHF.

The chain is built from TRBV6-5 and TRBJ1-6; no clear D gene. Germline CDR1 reads MNHEY; CDR2 reads SVGAGI. V dropped 4 bases and J dropped 5 bases, with 3 bases sitting between them. CDR3 length equals 12 residues. The CDR3 loop reads CASSFNNSPLHF. The DNA of the CDR3 is TGTGCCAGCAGTTTTAATAATTCACCCCTCCACTTT.

V usage is TRBV10-3 and J usage is TRBJ2-2; 7 bases fit TRBD1. Germline trimming cut 8 bases from V and 2 bases from J; bases unmatched to any gene: 5. The CDR3 is 14 amino acids. Germline-derived CDR1 and CDR2 are ENHRY and SYGVKD. DNA of the CDR3: TGTGCCATCCCTGACAGGGTAAACACCGGGGAGCTGTTTTTT. Translated, it gives CAIPDRVNTGELFF.

The chain has TRBV29-1 and TRBJ1-1; possible D gene TRBD1, 6 bases. The V end lost 2 bases, the J end lost 8 bases, and 18 bases lay between the germline ends. Germline V gene sequence: CDR1 SQVTM, CDR2 ANQGSEA. The CDR3 is 14 amino acids. The CDR3 DNA follows: TGCAGCGTTGAAAGTTTTTACAGGGCTTACGAAGCTTTCTTT. Its translation: CSVESFYRAYEAFF. Using reference TRBV29-1 and TRBJ1-1 for the parts outside the CDR3, the full variable domain is SAVISQKPSRDICQRGTSLTIQCQVDSQVTMMFWYRQQPGQSLTLIATANQGSEATYESGFVIDKFPISRPNLTFSTLTVSNMSPEDSSIYLCSVESFYRAYEAFFGQGTRLTVV.